This T cell receptor (beta chain) was captured by sequencing in a study of T cells in Graves' hyperthyroidism and ophthalmopathy. This CDR3 contains 15 residues. CDR1 SGHDN and CDR2 FVKESK come from the germline V gene. After removal of 1 base from V and 4 bases from J, the junction contained 3 bases not matched to a gene. Amplification of TCR beta CDR3 regions used RNA as the template. Using the HTBI primer set, a first-round RT-PCR was run on the TCR CDR3. TCRdb re-called the multiplex PCR reads with MiXCR, one entry per CDR3 protein. Among just under 750,000 distinct CDR3 sequences, approximately 40% were seen once, and the ten largest hold roughly 30%. The study enrolled patients aged 18 to 65 with newly diagnosed hyperthyroidism of under 2 months' duration.

The J gene is TRBJ2-2, the V gene TRBV14; 7 positions agree with TRBD2. The sequence derives from a woman in her thirties or forties with Graves' hyperthyroidism. Sequencing was carried out using blood. CDR3 protein: CASSQVGLTTGELFF. CDR3 sequence (DNA): TGTGCCAGCAGCCAAGTGGGACTAACCACCGGGGAGCTGTTTTTT.